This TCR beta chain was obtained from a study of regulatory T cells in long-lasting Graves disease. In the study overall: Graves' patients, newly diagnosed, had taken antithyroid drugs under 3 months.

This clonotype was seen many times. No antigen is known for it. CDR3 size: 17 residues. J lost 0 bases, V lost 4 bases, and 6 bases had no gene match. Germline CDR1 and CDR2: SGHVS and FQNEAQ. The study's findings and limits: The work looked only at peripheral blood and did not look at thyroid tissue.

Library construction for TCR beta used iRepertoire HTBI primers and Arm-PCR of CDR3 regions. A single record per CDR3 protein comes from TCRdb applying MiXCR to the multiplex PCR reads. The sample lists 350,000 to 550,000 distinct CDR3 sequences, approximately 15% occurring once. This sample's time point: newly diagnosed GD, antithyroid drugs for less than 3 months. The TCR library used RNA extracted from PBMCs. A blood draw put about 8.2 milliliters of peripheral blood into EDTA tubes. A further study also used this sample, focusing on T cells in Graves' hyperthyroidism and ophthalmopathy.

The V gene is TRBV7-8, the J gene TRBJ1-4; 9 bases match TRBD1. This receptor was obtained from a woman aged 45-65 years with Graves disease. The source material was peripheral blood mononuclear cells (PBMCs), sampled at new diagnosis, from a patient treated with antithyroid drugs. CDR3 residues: CASSYYRGPATNEKLFF. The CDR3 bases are TGTGCCAGCAGCTACTACAGGGGGCCGGCAACTAATGAAAAACTGTTTTTT.